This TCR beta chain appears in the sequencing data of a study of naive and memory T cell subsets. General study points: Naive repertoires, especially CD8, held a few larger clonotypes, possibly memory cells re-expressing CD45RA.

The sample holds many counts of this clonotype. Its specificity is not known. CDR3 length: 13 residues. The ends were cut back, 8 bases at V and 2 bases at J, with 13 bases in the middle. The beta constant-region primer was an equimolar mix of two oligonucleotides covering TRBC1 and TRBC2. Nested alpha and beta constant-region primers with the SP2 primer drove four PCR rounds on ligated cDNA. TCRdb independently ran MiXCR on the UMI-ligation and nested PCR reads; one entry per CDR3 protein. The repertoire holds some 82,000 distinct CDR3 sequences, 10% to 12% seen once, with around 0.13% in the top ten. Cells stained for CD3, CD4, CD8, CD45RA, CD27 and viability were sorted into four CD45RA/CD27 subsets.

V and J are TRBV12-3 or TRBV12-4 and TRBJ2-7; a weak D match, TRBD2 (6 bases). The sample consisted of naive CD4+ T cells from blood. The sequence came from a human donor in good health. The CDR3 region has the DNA TGTGCCAGCTCCCGCGGCGGGACCTACGAGCAGTACTTC. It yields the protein CASSRGGTYEQYF.